This section outlines one T cell receptor beta chain sequence together with its context. This clonotype has a count of ten or more. Its antigen is unknown. Base qualities are not recorded, but no much larger clone differs from it by a single base. Trimming removed 6 bases from V and 8 bases from J, leaving 10 bases between the germline ends. From its cysteine to its phenylalanine, the CDR3 spans 11 amino acids. CDR3 DNA only is kept here, 33 bases in frame from base 1. For CDR1 and CDR2, the germline V gene lists KGHSH and LQKENI. This entry is derived from a study of HIV-infected patients and healthy controls (dated by TCRdb to the mid-2010s). Regarding the study in general: Whether deep TCR repertoire sequencing of small blood samples from HIV patients could capture immune perturbation and reconstitution was tested in the study.

500 ng RNA was reverse transcribed with SuperScript III using primers against the alpha and beta constant regions. Separate libraries for the alpha and beta chains were generated through chain-specific third strand synthesis that incorporated multiplexing indices. The protocol used a single primer pair to amplify all rearrangements within a chain, which avoided primer bias, and attached molecular barcodes to each cDNA molecule. T4 RNA Ligase 1 joined purified cDNA to a 5' RACE adapter that carried a random hexamer and the SP2 sequencing primer site. Second strand synthesis was primed from the SP2 site with Phusion polymerase, using slow temperature ramps to favor optimal annealing. Each molecule's 12-nucleotide barcode consisted of two random hexamer sequences, both added before amplification and joined together. An amplification PCR of about 20 cycles with P5s and P7 primers came after a short first PCR that had added P5 and P7 adapter elements plus a second index. The libraries went through 25 to 35 PCR cycles in total, were quantified on a Qubit, were sized on a Bioanalyzer, and were diluted to approximately 3.6 nM. Sequencing of the normalized libraries was done on an Illumina MiSeq using 2 x 250 paired-end kits. MinElute columns were the means by which the reverse transcription reactions were cleaned up, and the reactions were eluted into approximately 9.2 ul Tris-Cl. Adapter ligations ran for around 25 hours at 16 degrees C and were afterwards cleaned with AMPure XP beads at a 1:1 ratio. The source study handled its data this way. Demultiplexed FASTQ files were processed with a modified Decombinator by which V, J, insert and barcode information was output. Sequences that shared a barcode but differed from the dominant sequence were treated as errors and discarded, and barcodes were clustered at Levenshtein distance 3 and counted to estimate the original cDNA molecules. The R packages ineq, vegan, igraph and RCytoscape were used for downstream analyses, together with IMGT nomenclature and CDR3 definitions. V gene usage was calculated across distinct sequences, with every TCR tallied a single time to avoid skew from clonal expansion. Whenever two unique CDR3 amino acid sequences within a donor differed by a single Levenshtein edit, similarity networks linked them. The authors compiled published HIV-specific CDR3s (around 90 alpha, several hundred beta) and CMV-specific CDR3s (roughly twelve alpha, fewer than 300 beta) and searched for them in the repertoires. Random subsampling to size-matched repertoires demonstrated that the decreased diversity in patients did not result from their lower sequence numbers. TCRdb itself trimmed the public reads at Q25 with fastp, ran MiXCR and retained productive beta chains. Each entry is one CDR3 protein sequence, shown with its most common DNA and genes. Here the V and J calls rest on TCRdb's processing, not on the authors' analysis. The sample table contains 15,000 to 20,000 distinct CDR3 sequences; only one count was recorded for around 10% of them. Of the sample, less than 3.5% falls within the top ten clones.

What the study reported, not specific to this receptor: HIV-infected repertoires had significantly higher mean Gini indices than controls, possibly reflecting oligoclonality. Pairing of alpha and beta chains was not determined in the samples. The study did not determine donor HLA types. During therapy, a significant decrease in frequency was seen for HIV-associated CDR3s, whereas no significant change was found for CMV-associated CDR3s, although most of them became more frequent. Alpha-chain CDR3s from MAIT cells appeared at high frequency in healthy controls but were severely depleted in HIV+ repertoires. In size-matched repertoire data, the apparent post-therapy recovery of the Gini index in HIV-infected patients was not replicated. Rare events from HIV-infected data received too much weight under size-matching, and comparisons were complicated by unequal numbers of distinct sequences between patients and controls. Using whole blood restricted sequencing depth and prevented separating the dynamics of distinct T-cell subpopulations. Mean usage differed significantly between HIV-infected patients and controls for eight alpha and eight beta V genes. Processing included only sixteen HIV-infected individuals, and this was regarded by the authors as a major limit on how widely the findings apply. Healthy control repertoires showed roughly threefold more distinct CDR3s and higher Shannon diversity than untreated HIV+ repertoires. Both the Jaccard index and the count of highly shared sequences showed that healthy controls shared more CDR3s between individuals than HIV+ patients did. The observed differences in diversity were not explained by the slight differences in age and sex profiles between the study cohorts.

Whole blood was used without cell fractionation, so the repertoire reflected all unsorted peripheral T cells. As controls, ten healthy donors without infection were sampled, and about 40% of the ten donors were sampled a second time about three months later. For RNA extraction, an approximately 2.5 ml sample of peripheral blood was drawn into Tempus tubes. Residual genomic DNA was removed with the TURBO-DNase kit and globin mRNA was depleted with GLOBINclear. The receptor comes from an adult in good health. The chain is encoded by TRBV18 joined to TRBJ1-2, with the D segment identity uncertain. The sample taken for sequencing was blood. The DNA sequence is TGTGCCAGCTCGGGAGGGTCCGGCTACACCTTC. Its translation is CASSGGSGYTF.